This passage covers 30 T cell receptor beta chains from one sample sequenced in a study of chemoradiotherapy in HPV16-positive cancers. The data were produced by immunoSEQ multiplex PCR, yet TCRdb's version contains in-frame clones alone and is incomplete. Of 9,500 to 15,000 clones in the sample, around 87% were seen once. Sequencing used blood, obtained from a patient who underwent chemoradiotherapy. The receptors derive from a human donor with HPV-associated anogenital cancer.

The V and J genes are TRBV4-2 and TRBJ2-3, with 7 bases aligning to TRBD1. Germline V gene sequence: CDR1 LGHNA, CDR2 YNFKEQ. V dropped 1 base and J dropped 6; count of bases not matched to a gene: 7. The CDR3 loop spans 15 amino acids. In DNA, the CDR3 is TGTGCCAGCAGCCAAGCGGACAGGCAGGAGGATACGCAGTATTTT. Residues: CASSQADRQEDTQYF.

This chain uses TRBV11-2 with TRBJ2-2; D may be TRBD1 or TRBD2 (6 bases each). Deletions cut 4 bases from V and 7 bases from J, with 16 bases between. The CDR3 length is 15 residues. Germline CDR1 is SGHAT and CDR2 is FQNNGV. The CDR3 protein is CASSWTPGAGGELFF. DNA of the CDR3: TGTGCCAGCAGCTGGACGCCGGGGGCAGGCGGGGAGCTGTTTTTT.

The chain uses TRBV7-3 and TRBJ2-2, with unresolved D. Germline V lookup: CDR1 SGHTA, CDR2 FQGTGA. This CDR3 comprises 13 residues. The ends were cut back, 1 base at V and 5 bases at J, with 5 bases in the middle. CDR3 coding DNA: TGTGCCAGCAGCTTAAAGGTTACCGGGGAGCTGTTTTTT. Its translation is CASSLKVTGELFF.

The V and J genes are TRBV19 and TRBJ2-5; possible D gene TRBD2, 5 bases. The CDR3 consists of 18 residues. V was shortened by 3 bases and J by 5 bases, with 25 bases between the two germline ends. Germline CDR1 is LNHDA and CDR2 is SQIVND (reference sequence). The CDR3 DNA reads TGTGCCAGTAGTATGGCGCGGCGCCAGTCGAAATGGGAGGAGACCCAGTACTTC. Amino acids: CASSMARRQSKWEETQYF. Filled out from reference TRBV19 and TRBJ2-5, the complete variable domain reads DGGITQSPKYLFRKEGQNVTLSCEQNLNHDAMYWYRQDPGQGLRLIYYSQIVNDFQKGDIAEGYSVSREKKESFPLTVTSAQKNPTAFYLCASSMARRQSKWEETQYFGPGTRLLVL.

The chain recombines TRBV5-1 with TRBJ2-3; no clear D. This CDR3 contains 15 residues. V was shortened by 0 bases and J by 0 bases, with 8 bases between the two germline ends. The germline CDR1 and CDR2 sequences are SGHRS and YFSETQ. The CDR3 sequence: CASSLGRPSTDTQYF. The DNA of the CDR3 is TGCGCCAGCAGCTTGGGGCGCCCGAGCACAGATACGCAGTATTTT.

The chain uses TRBV7-8 and TRBJ2-1; TRBD1 might be the D (5 bases). This CDR3 comprises 16 residues. Germline assignment: CDR1 SGHVS and CDR2 FQNEAQ. Trimming removed 1 base at V and 0 bases at J, with 10 bases between. CDR3 coding DNA: TGTGCCAGCAGCTTAGGTAGGGGAACCTCCTACAATGAGCAGTTCTTC. Translated: CASSLGRGTSYNEQFF.

The V and J genes are TRBV18 and TRBJ1-4; D gene unclear. The CDR3 contains 12 residues. Germline values: CDR1 KGHSH, CDR2 LQKENI. V lost 1 base to trimming and J lost 8 bases, with 5 bases between them. The CDR3, as DNA: TGTGCCAGCTCACCACTGTCCGAAAAACTGTTTTTT. It encodes CASSPLSEKLFF.

J is TRBJ2-5 and V is TRBV5-1; 8 bases are shared with TRBD2. The J segment lost 4 bases and the V segment lost 2 bases, leaving 7 bases of the junction unmatched. Germline V CDR1 and CDR2: SGHRS, YFSETQ. This CDR3 is 15 amino acids long. CDR3 protein: CASSLAGAFRETQYF. The CDR3 nucleotides are TGCGCCAGCAGCTTAGCGGGGGCCTTCCGAGAGACCCAGTACTTC.

The V and J genes are TRBV10-3 and TRBJ2-7, with a possible D match to TRBD2 (6 bases). The germline V and J ends were trimmed by 6 bases and 3 bases, with 15 bases remaining between them. The CDR3 spans 14 residues. The germline V gene encodes CDR1 ENHRY and CDR2 SYGVKD. The CDR3, as DNA: TGTGCCATCAGGGCCGGAGGGTCTTACTACGAGCAGTACTTC. Protein product: CAIRAGGSYYEQYF.

The CDR3 protein is CASSATGGTNTGELFF. CDR3 DNA: TGTGCCAGCAGCGCCACGGGGGGGACGAACACCGGGGAGCTGTTTTTT. The chain has TRBV9 and TRBJ2-2; 8 bases match TRBD2. There are 16 residues in the CDR3. The germline CDR1 and CDR2 sequences are SGDLS and YYNGEE. The V and J ends lost 3 bases and 0 bases, in that order; junction bases with no gene match: 4.

This chain links TRBV11-3 with TRBJ1-1; D is unclear. This CDR3 has 13 residues. Per the germline V gene, CDR1 is SGHNT and CDR2 is YENEEA. V was clipped by 5 bases and J by 4 bases, with 11 bases between them. CDR3 nucleotide sequence: TGTGCCAGCAGCCATGACACCGGCACTGAAGCTTTCTTT. Residues: CASSHDTGTEAFF.

The chain employs TRBV12-5 and TRBJ2-7; D may be TRBD1 (6 bases). This CDR3 contains 17 residues. Germline assignment: CDR1 LGHNT and CDR2 FRNRAP. V gave up 2 bases and J gave up 2 bases, with 19 bases separating them. The CDR3 is CASGLPAKIQGTYEQYF. In nucleotides, the CDR3 is TGTGCTAGTGGTTTGCCAGCCAAAATACAGGGTACCTACGAGCAGTACTTC.

V and J are TRBV7-2 and TRBJ2-1, with 11 nucleotides matching TRBD1. Germline V CDR1 and CDR2: SGHTA, FQGNSA. Trimming at V came to 4 bases and at J to 5 bases, leaving 4 bases not matched to a gene. This CDR3 region has 15 residues. The CDR3 coding sequence is TGTGCCAGCAGCTACCGGACAGGGGGCAACAATGAGCAGTTCTTC. This gives the protein CASSYRTGGNNEQFF. Filled out from reference TRBV7-2 and TRBJ2-1, the complete variable domain reads GAGVSQSPSNKVTEKGKDVELRCDPISGHTALYWYRQSLGQGLEFLIYFQGNSAPDKSGLPSDRFSAERTGGSVSTLTIQRTQQEDSAVYLCASSYRTGGNNEQFFGPGTRLTVL.

This clone has a single count. V gene TRBV6-1 combines with J gene TRBJ1-4, with D perhaps TRBD1 (5 bases). Germline values: CDR1 MNHNS, CDR2 SASEGT. This CDR3 region has 15 residues. Trimming shortened V by 7 bases and J by 3 bases, and 15 bases separated the two germline ends. CDR3 residues: CASKTEGRPNEKLFF. The CDR3 nucleotides read TGTGCCAGCAAAACCGAGGGGCGACCTAATGAAAAACTGTTTTTT.

The V call is TRBV19, the J call TRBJ1-1; maybe TRBD1 (5 bases). The CDR3 is made up of 15 amino acids. Germline V CDR1 and CDR2: LNHDA, SQIVND (reference sequence). Trimming cost V 0 bases and J 4 bases, with 12 bases left between them. This CDR3 is CASSIDSGGTTEAFF. The CDR3, as DNA: TGTGCCAGTAGTATAGATTCTGGGGGGACCACTGAAGCTTTCTTT.

Written as DNA, the CDR3 is TGTGCCAGCACCGGGACAGGGGGCAATCAGCCCCAGCATTTT. This translates into CASTGTGGNQPQHF. The chain employs TRBV27 and TRBJ1-5; 10 positions match TRBD1. With V trimmed by 7 bases and J by 2 bases, 2 bases remained unmatched. The CDR3 consists of 14 residues. Germline lookup yields CDR1 MNHEY and CDR2 SMNVEV (reference sequence).

The chain joins TRBV7-9 to TRBJ1-1, with 12 bases identical to TRBD1. Germline V CDR1 and CDR2: SEHNR, FQNEAQ (reference sequence). The CDR3 totals 18 residues. Losses at the gene ends were 4 bases for V and 3 bases for J; bases not matched to a gene: 12. The CDR3 region is CASSSYSGTGGQDTEAFF. In nucleotides, the CDR3 is TGTGCCAGCAGCTCATACTCCGGGACAGGGGGCCAGGACACTGAAGCTTTCTTT.

The rearrangement links TRBV6-1 to TRBJ2-1; D is perhaps TRBD2 (6 bases). The germline CDR1 and CDR2 sequences are MNHNS and SASEGT. Trimming pared 6 bases from V and 4 bases from J, leaving 10 bases between. The CDR3 spans 13 residues. In DNA, the CDR3 is TGTGCCAGCAGGTGGGGGGTATACAATGAGCAGTTCTTC. Its translation: CASRWGVYNEQFF.

This sequence joins TRBV18 and TRBJ2-5, with D unclear. The ends were cut back, 6 bases at V and 2 bases at J, with 10 bases in the middle. Germline CDR1 reads KGHSH; CDR2 reads LQKENI. The CDR3 loop spans 13 amino acids. The CDR3: CASSPNKQETQYF. The CDR3 nucleotides are TGTGCCAGCTCCCCGAATAAACAAGAGACCCAGTACTTC. The full variable domain, in which reference TRBV18 and TRBJ2-5 provide the parts outside the CDR3, is NAGVMQNPRHLVRRRGQEARLRCSPMKGHSHVYWYRQLPEEGLKFMVYLQKENIIDESGMPKERFSAEFPKEGPSILRIQQVVRGDSAAYFCASSPNKQETQYFGPGTRLLVL.

The chain uses TRBV7-9 and TRBJ1-6; 7 positions agree with TRBD1. The V and J ends lost 4 bases and 14 bases, in that order; junction bases with no gene match: 11. The CDR3 totals 14 residues. Germline V gene data show CDR1 as SEHNR and CDR2 as FQNEAQ (reference sequence). CDR3 bases: TGTGCCAGCAGCTCCGGGACAGAGGAGATGGCCCTCCACTTT. Protein product: CASSSGTEEMALHF.

The CDR3 coding sequence is TGTGCCAGCAGTCCCAAAATTAGAGTGAACACTGAAGCTTTCTTT. Its protein is CASSPKIRVNTEAFF. J is TRBJ1-1 and V is TRBV2; D gene ambiguous. Germline V gene sequence: CDR1 SNHLY, CDR2 FYNNEI. The CDR3 sequence is 15 residues long. Trimming removed 5 bases at V and 0 bases at J, with 13 bases between.

The chain joins TRBV5-5 to TRBJ2-4; a possible D gene is TRBD2 (6 bases). Deletions cut 4 bases from V and 0 bases from J, with 8 bases between. Per germline, CDR1 SGHKS and CDR2 YYEKEE (reference sequence). The CDR3 length is 14 residues. Here the CDR3 DNA reads TGTGCCAGCAGCGAGGGACTAGCCAAAAACATTCAGTACTTC. As protein: CASSEGLAKNIQYF.

The chain uses TRBV27 and TRBJ1-3; no definite D call. Trimming removed 4 bases from V and 0 bases from J, with 7 bases in between. CDR1 is MNHEY and CDR2 is SMNVEV in the germline V gene (reference sequence). The CDR3 runs 14 residues. In nucleotides, the CDR3 is TGTGCCAGCAGTTCGGCAGTCTCTGGAAACACCATATATTTT. It translates to CASSSAVSGNTIYF.

V is TRBV5-1 and J is TRBJ2-2; 11 bases line up with TRBD1. The CDR3 consists of 16 residues. CDR1 is SGHRS, CDR2 YFSETQ, per germline. V lost 4 bases to trimming and J lost 5 bases; unmatched junction nucleotides: 7. As DNA, the CDR3 is TGCGCCAGCAGCCCCGGGACAGGGGGGAAAACCGGGGAGCTGTTTTTT. The encoded protein is CASSPGTGGKTGELFF.

This clone has only a few counts. This chain links TRBV30 with TRBJ2-2; TRBD2 aligns across 7 bases. The junction had 4 bases not matched to a gene; V was cut back by 2 bases and J by 7 bases. Germline V gene lookup returns CDR1 GTSNPN and CDR2 SVGIG (reference sequence). CDR3 length: 13 amino acids. CDR3 DNA sequence: TGTGCCTGGAGTCGACTAGCTGGCGGGGAGCTGTTTTTT. Translation: CAWSRLAGGELFF. Supplemented by reference TRBV30 and TRBJ2-2, the full variable domain reads SQTIHQWPATLVQPVGSPLSLECTVEGTSNPNLYWYRQAAGRGLQLLFYSVGIGQISSEVPQNLSASRPQDRQFILSSKKLLLSDSGFYLCAWSRLAGGELFFGEGSRLTVL.

V gene TRBV6-1 combines with J gene TRBJ2-1; weak D call: TRBD1 (7 bases). V lost 3 bases and J lost 10, with 16 bases in between. Germline V gene sequence: CDR1 MNHNS, CDR2 SASEGT. The CDR3 is 14 residues long. Here the CDR3 reads CASSDAGQPKEQFF. DNA for the CDR3: TGTGCCAGCAGTGACGCGGGACAGCCGAAGGAGCAGTTCTTC.

This clone was recorded only once. The chain is built from TRBV9 and TRBJ2-3; 10 bases fit TRBD2. The J call may not be correct, given that the DNA end is closer to TRBJ2-1. This CDR3 spans 17 amino acids. The germline V gene has CDR1 SGDLS and CDR2 YYNGEE. CDR3: CASSVSGSGGPYNEQFF. In DNA form, the CDR3 reads TGTGCCAGCAGCGTATCGGGTAGCGGGGGGCCTTACAATGAGCAGTTCTTC.

The rearrangement links TRBV27 to TRBJ1-1; unclear D gene. This CDR3 is 11 amino acids long. CDR1 MNHEY and CDR2 SMNVEV come from the germline V gene (reference sequence). Trimming left V 0 bases short and J 8 bases short, with 4 bases between. In nucleotides, the CDR3 is TGTGCCAGCAGTTTATCGCAGGAAGCTTTCTTT. Translation gives CASSLSQEAFF.

This clone has more than one count but fewer than ten. The rearrangement links TRBV6-1 to TRBJ1-4; D is unclear. CDR1 is MNHNS, CDR2 SASEGT, per germline. CDR3 size: 14 residues. Trimming took 3 bases from V and 5 from J, leaving 10 bases between them. The CDR3 region is CASSDPGSNEKLFF. For the CDR3, the DNA is TGTGCCAGCAGTGACCCGGGGAGCAATGAAAAACTGTTTTTT.

The chain employs TRBV5-5 and TRBJ1-1; 7 bases map to TRBD1. The germline V gene encodes CDR1 SGHKS and CDR2 YYEKEE (reference sequence). The CDR3 is 13 residues long. Trimming cost V 2 bases and J 4 bases; bases outside gene matches: 2. The CDR3 sequence is CASSFRGITEAFF. CDR3 DNA sequence: TGTGCCAGCAGCTTCAGGGGGATCACTGAAGCTTTCTTT.